This is a list of T cell receptor beta chains from one sample in a study of blood T cell repertoires in COVID-19. Generated by immunoSEQ multiplex PCR, the TCRdb table keeps only in-frame clones and is missing some. Of some 73,000 clones listed, over 65% were seen once; the top ten hold about 3.9%. Material for sequencing was peripheral blood. The receptors derive from a woman aged 55-69 years with acute or convalescent COVID-19. Both conserved end residues are part of each CDR3. D genes are given only for firm matches. The size field is filled for only some rows; it gives once, few, many or a size class.

J gene: TRBJ1-5
D gene: TRBD1
clone size: .
V gene: TRBV7-9
CDR3 protein: CASSLVGAGGVISPQHF
CDR3 DNA: TGTGCCAGCAGCTTAGTGGGAGCAGGGGGCGTAATCAGCCCCCAGCATTTT

J gene: TRBJ2-1
D gene: .
clone size: once
V gene: TRBV29-1
CDR3 protein: CSVRSGAYNEQFF
CDR3 DNA: TGCAGCGTTCGGTCAGGGGCCTACAATGAGCAGTTCTTC

J gene: TRBJ1-3
D gene: .
clone size: .
V gene: TRBV5-1
CDR3 protein: CASSLGVTDSGNTIYF
CDR3 DNA: TGCGCCAGCAGCTTGGGAGTCACCGACTCTGGAAACACCATATATTTT

J gene: TRBJ1-1
D gene: .
clone size: .
V gene: TRBV7-8
CDR3 protein: CASSPGTAEAFF
CDR3 DNA: TGTGCCAGCAGCCCTGGGACTGCAGAAGCTTTCTTT

J gene: TRBJ1-5
D gene: TRBD1
clone size: .
V gene: TRBV28
CDR3 protein: CASSIPTGGDTRGSNQPQHF
CDR3 DNA: TGTGCCAGCAGCATCCCGACAGGGGGGGATACCAGGGGTAGCAATCAGCCCCAGCATTTT

J gene: TRBJ1-6
D gene: TRBD1
clone size: .
V gene: TRBV2
CDR3 protein: CASSGQGTSPLHF
CDR3 DNA: TGTGCCAGCAGTGGACAGGGTACTTCACCCCTCCACTTT

J gene: TRBJ2-7
D gene: .
clone size: .
V gene: TRBV9
CDR3 protein: CASSPQARAPYEQYF
CDR3 DNA: TGTGCCAGCAGCCCCCAAGCCCGTGCTCCCTACGAGCAGTACTTC

J gene: TRBJ2-1
D gene: TRBD2
clone size: .
V gene: TRBV4-1
CDR3 protein: CASSRPTSGKSSYNEQFF
CDR3 DNA: TGCGCCAGCAGCCGTCCTACTAGCGGGAAAAGCTCCTACAATGAGCAGTTCTTC

J gene: TRBJ1-1
D gene: .
clone size: .
V gene: TRBV30
CDR3 protein: CAWSVMGDTEAFF
CDR3 DNA: TGTGCCTGGAGTGTAATGGGCGACACTGAAGCTTTCTTT

J gene: TRBJ2-5
D gene: .
clone size: .
V gene: TRBV19
CDR3 protein: CASSMIGGTQETQYF
CDR3 DNA: TGTGCCAGTAGTATGATCGGAGGGACCCAAGAGACCCAGTACTTC

J gene: TRBJ2-7
D gene: TRBD2
clone size: .
V gene: TRBV5-1
CDR3 protein: CASSFDQGTSFREQYF
CDR3 DNA: TGCGCCAGCAGCTTCGACCAAGGGACTAGTTTTCGCGAGCAGTACTTC

J gene: TRBJ1-1
D gene: .
clone size: .
V gene: TRBV28
CDR3 protein: CASRRFAEAFF
CDR3 DNA: TGTGCCAGCAGGAGGTTCGCTGAAGCTTTCTTT

J gene: TRBJ2-3
D gene: TRBD2
clone size: .
V gene: TRBV7-2
CDR3 protein: CASSVGLAFTDTQYF
CDR3 DNA: TGTGCCAGCAGCGTGGGACTAGCGTTCACAGATACGCAGTATTTT

J gene: TRBJ2-7
D gene: TRBD2
clone size: .
V gene: TRBV7-2
CDR3 protein: CASSLGLAGDYEQYF
CDR3 DNA: TGTGCCAGCAGCTTGGGACTAGCGGGGGACTACGAGCAGTACTTC

J gene: TRBJ1-2
D gene: TRBD1
clone size: .
V gene: TRBV28
CDR3 protein: CASSPSPGQIPRGYGYTF
CDR3 DNA: TGTGCCAGCAGTCCCAGTCCGGGACAGATCCCGCGGGGCTATGGCTACACCTTC

J gene: TRBJ2-7
D gene: TRBD2
clone size: .
V gene: TRBV30
CDR3 protein: CAWNLGAGAYEQYF
CDR3 DNA: TGTGCCTGGAACTTGGGTGCGGGAGCCTACGAGCAGTACTTC

J gene: TRBJ1-5
D gene: .
clone size: .
V gene: TRBV7-8
CDR3 protein: CASSLVGEGQPQHF
CDR3 DNA: TGTGCCAGCAGCTTAGTAGGGGAGGGACAGCCCCAGCATTTT

J gene: TRBJ2-2
D gene: .
clone size: .
V gene: TRBV7-9
CDR3 protein: CASSWPSEGGTGELFF
CDR3 DNA: TGTGCCAGCAGCTGGCCCAGTGAGGGAGGCACCGGGGAGCTGTTTTTT

J gene: TRBJ1-1
D gene: .
clone size: .
V gene: TRBV5-1
CDR3 protein: CASSPTGSMNTEAFF
CDR3 DNA: TGCGCCAGCAGCCCCACGGGGTCGATGAACACTGAAGCTTTCTTT

J gene: TRBJ1-1
D gene: .
clone size: .
V gene: TRBV27
CDR3 protein: CASSPRQSLNTEAFF
CDR3 DNA: TGTGCCAGCAGTCCGAGACAGAGCTTGAACACTGAAGCTTTCTTT

J gene: TRBJ1-1
D gene: TRBD1
clone size: .
V gene: TRBV30
CDR3 protein: CAWSDPRGQGNTEAFF
CDR3 DNA: TGTGCCTGGAGCGACCCCAGGGGACAGGGGAACACTGAAGCTTTCTTT

J gene: TRBJ2-1
D gene: .
clone size: once
V gene: TRBV18
CDR3 protein: CASSPRIREQFF
CDR3 DNA: TGTGCCAGCTCACCACGTATCCGGGAGCAGTTCTTC